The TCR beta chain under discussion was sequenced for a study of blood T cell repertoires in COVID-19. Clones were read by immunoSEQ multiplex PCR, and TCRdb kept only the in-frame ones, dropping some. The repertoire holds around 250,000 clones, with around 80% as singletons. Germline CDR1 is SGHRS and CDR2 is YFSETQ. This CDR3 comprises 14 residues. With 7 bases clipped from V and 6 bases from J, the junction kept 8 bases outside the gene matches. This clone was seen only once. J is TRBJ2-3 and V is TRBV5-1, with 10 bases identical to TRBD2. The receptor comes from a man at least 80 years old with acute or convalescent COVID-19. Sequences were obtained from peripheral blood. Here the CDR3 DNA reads TGCGCCAGCGTACCGGGACTAGCGCGGGATACGCAGTATTTT. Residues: CASVPGLARDTQYF.